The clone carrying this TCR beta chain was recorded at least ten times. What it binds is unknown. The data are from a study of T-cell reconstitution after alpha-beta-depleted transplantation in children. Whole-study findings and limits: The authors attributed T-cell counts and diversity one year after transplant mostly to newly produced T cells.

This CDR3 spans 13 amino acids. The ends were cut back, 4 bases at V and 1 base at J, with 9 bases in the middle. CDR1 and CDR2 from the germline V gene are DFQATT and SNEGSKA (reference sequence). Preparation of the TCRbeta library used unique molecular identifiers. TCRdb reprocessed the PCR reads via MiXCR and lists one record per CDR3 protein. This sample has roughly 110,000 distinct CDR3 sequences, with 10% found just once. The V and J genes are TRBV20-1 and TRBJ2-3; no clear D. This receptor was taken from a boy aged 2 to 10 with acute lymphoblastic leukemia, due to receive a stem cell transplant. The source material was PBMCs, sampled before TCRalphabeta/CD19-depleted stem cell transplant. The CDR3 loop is CSAISARTDTQYF. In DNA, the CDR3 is TGCAGTGCTATTTCGGCACGCACAGATACGCAGTATTTT.